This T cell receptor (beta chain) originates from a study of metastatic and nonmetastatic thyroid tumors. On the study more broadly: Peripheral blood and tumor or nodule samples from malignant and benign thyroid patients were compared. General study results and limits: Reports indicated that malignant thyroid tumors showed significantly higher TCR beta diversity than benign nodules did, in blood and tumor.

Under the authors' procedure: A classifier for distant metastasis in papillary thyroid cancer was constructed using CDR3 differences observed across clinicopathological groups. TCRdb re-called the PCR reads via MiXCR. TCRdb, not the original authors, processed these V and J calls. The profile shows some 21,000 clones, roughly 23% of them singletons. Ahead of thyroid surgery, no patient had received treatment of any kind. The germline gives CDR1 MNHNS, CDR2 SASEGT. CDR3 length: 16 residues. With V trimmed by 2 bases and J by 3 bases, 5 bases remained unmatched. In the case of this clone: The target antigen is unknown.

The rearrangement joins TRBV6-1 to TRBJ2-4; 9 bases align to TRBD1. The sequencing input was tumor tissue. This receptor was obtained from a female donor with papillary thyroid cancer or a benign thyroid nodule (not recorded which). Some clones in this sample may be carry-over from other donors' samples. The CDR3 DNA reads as TGTGCCAGCAGTGAAACAGGGGGCTTGGACAAAAACATTCAGTACTTC. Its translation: CASSETGGLDKNIQYF.